This T cell receptor beta chain was identified in a study of response to subunit inactivated influenza vaccine (dated by TCRdb to the late 2010s). Describing the broader study: Deep quantitative T cell receptor repertoire profiling was used in the study to track responses to a trivalent subunit inactivated influenza vaccine. Broader findings and caveats from the paper: According to the authors, only a limited number of new T cells may be recruited by each seasonal influenza vaccination.

CDR1 and CDR2, looked up from the germline V gene, are LGHNA and YSLEER. The CDR3 goes from the cysteine to the phenylalanine over 15 residues. The CDR3 DNA has 45 bases and is translated from base 1. From V the trimming removes 0 bases and from J it removes 5 bases, while the gene matches leave 0 bases of the junction unaccounted for. The method behind the library was RT-PCR. Data came from an Illumina HiSeq 2500. The public reads were reprocessed in TCRdb via fastp at Q25 and MiXCR, keeping in-frame beta chains. CDR3 protein duplicates are merged, each entry listing the most common genes and DNA. For this sample there are approximately 700,000 distinct CDR3 sequences; 14% appear just once. The ten largest make up 6.5% to 8.5% of the sample. In its sample, this clonotype was seen a few times. The clone's antigen remains unknown. Base qualities are not recorded, but no much larger clone differs from it by a single base.

The sequence came from a man in his fifties who received an inactivated influenza vaccine. Donor details come from another sample of the same person, matched by shared clones. The sequences come from PBMCs from blood, collected approximately 15 days before vaccination. The V gene is TRBV4-3 and the J gene is TRBJ1-6; TRBD1 fits 8 bases in the junction. CDR3 sequence: CASSQEDRDNSPLHF. The bases are TGCGCCAGCAGCCAAGAGGACAGGGATAATTCACCCCTCCACTTT.